A selection of T cell receptor beta chains follows, all from one sample in a study of regulatory T cells in long-lasting Graves disease. Using its own MiXCR run on the multiplex PCR reads, TCRdb lists one record per CDR3 protein. The sample lists some 450,000 distinct CDR3 sequences; over 15% were seen once. These same records also appear under a second study, on T cells in Graves' hyperthyroidism and ophthalmopathy.

This sample comprised peripheral blood mononuclear cells (PBMCs), obtained at new diagnosis, from a patient treated with antithyroid drugs. The receptors derive from a woman in her twenties or thirties with Graves disease. The CDR3 runs from the conserved cysteine through the conserved F or W. The order of the fields is J gene, V gene, clone size, D gene, CDR3 protein, CDR3 DNA. D genes are given only for firm matches. Clone size is given for some rows only: seen once, a few or many times, or a class if the clone is expanded.

j_gene: TRBJ2-1
v_gene: TRBV7-6
abundance: few
d_gene: TRBD2
CDR3aa: CASSLAGLAGRNEQFF
CDR3nt: TGTGCCAGCAGCTTAGCGGGACTAGCGGGACGAAATGAGCAGTTCTTC

j_gene: TRBJ1-5
v_gene: TRBV20-1
abundance: many
d_gene: .
CDR3aa: CSARVQRQGFSNQPQHF
CDR3nt: TGCAGTGCTAGAGTCCAGAGGCAGGGCTTCAGCAATCAGCCCCAGCATTTT

j_gene: TRBJ2-2
v_gene: TRBV5-1
abundance: many
d_gene: .
CDR3aa: CASSSDGELFF
CDR3nt: TGCGCCAGCAGCTCAGACGGGGAGCTGTTTTTT

j_gene: TRBJ2-5
v_gene: TRBV10-1
abundance: .
d_gene: TRBD1
CDR3aa: CASRRIRDRVKETQYF
CDR3nt: TGCGCCAGCAGAAGAATCCGGGACAGGGTTAAGGAGACCCAGTACTTC

j_gene: TRBJ1-2
v_gene: TRBV5-8
abundance: many
d_gene: .
CDR3aa: CASADGRYGYTF
CDR3nt: TGTGCCAGCGCTGACGGTCGGTATGGCTACACCTTC

j_gene: TRBJ2-1
v_gene: TRBV14
abundance: many
d_gene: TRBD2
CDR3aa: CASSQAGTSSNEQFF
CDR3nt: TGTGCCAGCAGCCAGGCCGGGACTAGCAGCAATGAGCAGTTCTTC

j_gene: TRBJ1-1
v_gene: TRBV2
abundance: many
d_gene: TRBD1
CDR3aa: CASSLGQGQNGGAFF
CDR3nt: TGTGCCAGCAGTCTGGGACAGGGGCAAAACGGGGGAGCTTTCTTT

j_gene: TRBJ1-1
v_gene: TRBV7-2
abundance: many
d_gene: .
CDR3aa: CASSLADEAFF
CDR3nt: TGTGCCAGCAGCTTAGCAGATGAAGCTTTCTTT

j_gene: TRBJ2-2
v_gene: TRBV6-2/TRBV6-3
abundance: .
d_gene: .
CDR3aa: CASSYVLVKRTGELFF
CDR3nt: TGTGCCAGCAGTTACGTCCTAGTTAAGCGGACCGGGGAGCTGTTTTTT

j_gene: TRBJ1-5
v_gene: TRBV6-1
abundance: few
d_gene: .
CDR3aa: CASSEGGGRQPQHF
CDR3nt: TGTGCCAGCAGTGAAGGGGGGGGCAGACAGCCCCAGCATTTT

j_gene: TRBJ2-2
v_gene: TRBV11-2
abundance: many
d_gene: .
CDR3aa: CASSLGVSGELFF
CDR3nt: TGTGCCAGCAGCTTAGGGGTTAGCGGGGAGCTGTTTTTT

j_gene: TRBJ2-3
v_gene: TRBV7-3
abundance: many
d_gene: .
CDR3aa: CASSLTSLDTQYF
CDR3nt: TGTGCCAGCAGCTTAACGTCTTTGGATACGCAGTATTTT

j_gene: TRBJ1-4
v_gene: TRBV3-1
abundance: many
d_gene: .
CDR3aa: CASSHEGTREKLFF
CDR3nt: TGTGCCAGCAGCCATGAGGGGACGCGGGAAAAACTGTTTTTT

j_gene: TRBJ1-6
v_gene: TRBV14
abundance: few
d_gene: .
CDR3aa: CASSRTGTYNSPLHF
CDR3nt: TGTGCCAGCAGCCGCACAGGGACCTATAATTCACCCCTCCACTTT

j_gene: TRBJ2-2
v_gene: TRBV28
abundance: .
d_gene: TRBD2
CDR3aa: CASFTRGLAGVPGELFF
CDR3nt: TGTGCCAGCTTTACGCGGGGCCTAGCGGGAGTTCCCGGGGAGCTGTTTTTT

j_gene: TRBJ1-2
v_gene: TRBV7-9
abundance: many
d_gene: .
CDR3aa: CASSSRNYGYTF
CDR3nt: TGTGCCAGCAGCTCGAGAAACTATGGCTACACCTTC

j_gene: TRBJ2-3
v_gene: TRBV7-3
abundance: many
d_gene: .
CDR3aa: CASSLTSSNTQYF
CDR3nt: TGTGCCAGCAGCTTAACGTCCTCGAATACGCAGTATTTT

j_gene: TRBJ1-3
v_gene: TRBV18
abundance: many
d_gene: .
CDR3aa: CASSPPLTAGNTIYF
CDR3nt: TGTGCCAGCTCACCACCATTAACAGCTGGAAACACCATATATTTT

j_gene: TRBJ1-5
v_gene: TRBV4-1
abundance: many
d_gene: TRBD1
CDR3aa: CASSLGQGGEQPQHF
CDR3nt: TGCGCCAGCAGCCTGGGACAGGGGGGAGAACAGCCCCAGCATTTT

j_gene: TRBJ2-1
v_gene: TRBV25-1
abundance: .
d_gene: .
CDR3aa: CASSGPGAGVNEQFF
CDR3nt: TGTGCCAGCAGTGGTCCGGGGGCAGGGGTCAATGAGCAGTTCTTC

j_gene: TRBJ1-2
v_gene: TRBV5-1
abundance: many
d_gene: .
CDR3aa: CASSPDGNYGYTF
CDR3nt: TGTGCCAGCAGTCCGGACGGAAACTATGGCTACACCTTC

j_gene: TRBJ2-3
v_gene: TRBV6-1
abundance: .
d_gene: .
CDR3aa: CASSGTTDSTDTQYF
CDR3nt: TGTGCCAGCAGTGGGACGACAGATAGCACAGATACGCAGTATTTT

j_gene: TRBJ2-7
v_gene: TRBV11-1
abundance: many
d_gene: TRBD1
CDR3aa: CASSPSGTDSYEQYF
CDR3nt: TGTGCCAGCAGCCCATCCGGGACAGACTCCTACGAGCAGTACTTC

j_gene: TRBJ2-1
v_gene: TRBV2
abundance: .
d_gene: TRBD2
CDR3aa: CASSLAGGGNGQFF
CDR3nt: TGTGCCAGCAGCCTAGCGGGAGGTGGCAATGGGCAGTTCTTC

j_gene: TRBJ1-1
v_gene: TRBV7-2
abundance: many
d_gene: .
CDR3aa: CAEYPHREENTEAFF
CDR3nt: TGTGCCGAATACCCTCACCGGGAGGAGAACACTGAAGCTTTCTTT

j_gene: TRBJ2-3
v_gene: TRBV5-1
abundance: many
d_gene: TRBD2
CDR3aa: CASSLFGTTSTDTQYF
CDR3nt: TGTGCCAGCAGCTTGTTCGGGACTACTAGCACAGATACGCAGTATTTT

j_gene: TRBJ2-7
v_gene: TRBV27
abundance: many
d_gene: TRBD2
CDR3aa: CASSRPTGGTYEQYF
CDR3nt: TGTGCCAGCAGTAGGCCGACGGGAGGAACCTACGAGCAGTACTTC

j_gene: TRBJ2-2
v_gene: TRBV12-3/TRBV12-4
abundance: many
d_gene: .
CDR3aa: CASSATLVGELFF
CDR3nt: TGTGCCAGCAGCGCGACCTTAGTGGGGGAGCTGTTTTTT

j_gene: TRBJ2-1
v_gene: TRBV28
abundance: many
d_gene: .
CDR3aa: CASSLIAHNYNEQFF
CDR3nt: TGTGCCAGCAGTTTAATAGCGCACAACTACAATGAGCAGTTCTTC

j_gene: TRBJ2-2
v_gene: TRBV11-2
abundance: many
d_gene: .
CDR3aa: CASSLEPGPSNTGELFF
CDR3nt: TGTGCCAGCAGCTTAGAGCCGGGCCCCTCGAACACCGGGGAGCTGTTTTTT

j_gene: TRBJ2-7
v_gene: TRBV5-1
abundance: few
d_gene: TRBD1
CDR3aa: CASRTGTGSFYEQYF
CDR3nt: TGCGCCAGCAGGACCGGGACAGGGTCTTTCTACGAGCAGTACTTC

j_gene: TRBJ1-2
v_gene: TRBV3-1
abundance: many
d_gene: .
CDR3aa: CASSTAFGGPHYGYTF
CDR3nt: TGTGCCAGCAGTACTGCATTTGGGGGACCTCACTATGGCTACACCTTC

j_gene: TRBJ2-1
v_gene: TRBV7-6
abundance: .
d_gene: TRBD2
CDR3aa: CASSLETSGGYNEQFF
CDR3nt: TGTGCCAGCAGCTTAGAGACTAGCGGGGGCTACAATGAGCAGTTCTTC

j_gene: TRBJ1-4
v_gene: TRBV3-1
abundance: many
d_gene: .
CDR3aa: CASSTASTNEKLFF
CDR3nt: TGTGCCAGCAGCACAGCTTCAACTAATGAAAAACTGTTTTTT

j_gene: TRBJ2-1
v_gene: TRBV6-4
abundance: few
d_gene: .
CDR3aa: CASSVGRGLDNEQFF
CDR3nt: TGTGCCAGCAGTGTTGGCAGGGGTCTTGACAATGAGCAGTTCTTC

j_gene: TRBJ2-3
v_gene: TRBV5-1
abundance: many
d_gene: .
CDR3aa: CASRARGFGRQHTDTQYF
CDR3nt: TGCGCCAGCAGGGCGAGGGGATTTGGGCGGCAGCACACAGATACGCAGTATTTT

j_gene: TRBJ1-1
v_gene: TRBV6-5
abundance: .
d_gene: .
CDR3aa: CASSWQANTEAFF
CDR3nt: TGTGCCAGCAGTTGGCAGGCTAACACTGAAGCTTTCTTT

j_gene: TRBJ2-1
v_gene: TRBV10-3
abundance: few
d_gene: TRBD2
CDR3aa: CAISESWRERSNEQFF
CDR3nt: TGTGCCATCAGTGAGTCTTGGCGGGAGAGGAGTAATGAGCAGTTCTTC

j_gene: TRBJ2-3
v_gene: TRBV3-1
abundance: many
d_gene: .
CDR3aa: CASSRQSGTDTQYF
CDR3nt: TGTGCCAGCAGTCGACAGTCCGGCACAGATACGCAGTATTTT

j_gene: TRBJ1-5
v_gene: TRBV6-1
abundance: .
d_gene: .
CDR3aa: CASSPFTNQPQHF
CDR3nt: TGTGCCAGCAGCCCCTTCACTAATCAGCCCCAGCATTTT

j_gene: TRBJ2-1
v_gene: TRBV6-1
abundance: many
d_gene: .
CDR3aa: CASSIYRADDEQFF
CDR3nt: TGTGCCAGCAGCATATACAGAGCTGACGATGAGCAGTTCTTC

j_gene: TRBJ1-1
v_gene: TRBV7-2
abundance: few
d_gene: TRBD1
CDR3aa: CASSPTPRQGATEAFF
CDR3nt: TGTGCCAGCAGCCCTACCCCCAGACAGGGGGCAACTGAAGCTTTCTTT

j_gene: TRBJ2-3
v_gene: TRBV30
abundance: many
d_gene: .
CDR3aa: CAWSALGGMGIDTQYF
CDR3nt: TGTGCCTGGAGTGCTCTGGGCGGGATGGGGATAGATACGCAGTATTTT

j_gene: TRBJ2-2
v_gene: TRBV28
abundance: many
d_gene: TRBD1
CDR3aa: CAKRYRDRGNTGELFF
CDR3nt: TGTGCCAAACGATACCGGGACAGGGGAAACACCGGGGAGCTGTTTTTT

j_gene: TRBJ2-2
v_gene: TRBV5-1
abundance: many
d_gene: TRBD2
CDR3aa: CASSLEGRASGELFF
CDR3nt: TGCGCCAGCAGCTTGGAAGGGAGGGCCTCCGGGGAGCTGTTTTTT

j_gene: TRBJ1-1
v_gene: TRBV12-3/TRBV12-4
abundance: many
d_gene: .
CDR3aa: CASSSRGGDFF
CDR3nt: TGTGCCAGCAGTTCCCGGGGGGGGGATTTCTTT

j_gene: TRBJ2-2
v_gene: TRBV7-2
abundance: many
d_gene: .
CDR3aa: CAELDTGSNTGELFF
CDR3nt: TGTGCCGAGCTAGACACAGGGTCGAACACCGGGGAGCTGTTTTTT